Listed below are T cell receptor beta chains from one sample, sequenced in a study of cytomegalovirus exposure and HLA in healthy donors. Data came from immunoSEQ multiplex PCR; TCRdb stores just in-frame clones and leaves some out. Of 85,000 to 120,000 clones listed, 77% are singletons. Sequenced input: PBMCs. The receptors were gathered from a male donor in good health and CMV-seropositive. The CDR3 runs from the conserved cysteine through the conserved F or W. Each record gives: V gene, clone size, D gene, J gene, CDR3 protein, CDR3 DNA. A D gene is named only where the DNA matches it firmly. The listing skips clone size in some rows; elsewhere it reads once, few, many or a size class.

V gene: TRBV5-4
clone size: few
D gene: TRBD1
J gene: TRBJ1-4
CDR3 protein: CASSADRGPEKLFF
CDR3 DNA: TGTGCCAGCAGCGCGGACAGGGGGCCTGAAAAACTGTTTTTT

V gene: TRBV5-8
clone size: .
D gene: TRBD1
J gene: TRBJ1-5
CDR3 protein: CASSSRGQGTWGNQPQHF
CDR3 DNA: TGTGCCAGCAGCTCCAGAGGACAGGGTACGTGGGGCAATCAGCCCCAGCATTTT

V gene: TRBV2
clone size: .
D gene: TRBD1
J gene: TRBJ2-4
CDR3 protein: CASSTSGTAKNSQYF
CDR3 DNA: TGTGCCAGCAGTACTTCCGGGACAGCCAAAAACAGTCAGTACTTC

V gene: TRBV7-3
clone size: .
D gene: .
J gene: TRBJ2-7
CDR3 protein: CASSDAGGRNEQYF
CDR3 DNA: TGTGCCAGCAGCGACGCCGGGGGTCGGAACGAGCAGTACTTC

V gene: TRBV27
clone size: .
D gene: .
J gene: TRBJ1-4
CDR3 protein: CASSSKPSRGPRAEKLFF
CDR3 DNA: TGTGCCAGCAGTTCCAAACCAAGCAGGGGCCCAAGGGCTGAAAAACTGTTTTTT

V gene: TRBV29-1
clone size: .
D gene: .
J gene: TRBJ2-2
CDR3 protein: CSVLGPGELFF
CDR3 DNA: TGCAGCGTTTTGGGCCCCGGGGAGCTGTTTTTT

V gene: TRBV7-9
clone size: .
D gene: .
J gene: TRBJ2-1
CDR3 protein: CASSLALSGRSGNEQFF
CDR3 DNA: TGTGCCAGCAGCTTGGCGTTGTCGGGTCGGTCGGGGAATGAGCAGTTCTTC

V gene: TRBV4-3
clone size: few
D gene: TRBD2
J gene: TRBJ2-1
CDR3 protein: CASSQRLAESFEQFF
CDR3 DNA: TGCGCCAGCAGCCAACGACTAGCGGAGAGTTTTGAGCAGTTCTTC

V gene: TRBV4-1
clone size: .
D gene: TRBD2
J gene: TRBJ2-5
CDR3 protein: CASSQGASGTQTQYF
CDR3 DNA: TGCGCCAGCAGCCAAGGGGCTAGCGGGACTCAGACCCAGTACTTC

V gene: TRBV2
clone size: .
D gene: .
J gene: TRBJ2-7
CDR3 protein: CASSRGDLYEQYF
CDR3 DNA: TGTGCCAGCTCCAGGGGGGACCTATACGAGCAGTACTTC

V gene: TRBV27
clone size: once
D gene: .
J gene: TRBJ1-5
CDR3 protein: CASTPYKGSNQPQHF
CDR3 DNA: TGTGCCAGCACCCCGTATAAGGGGAGCAATCAGCCCCAGCATTTT

V gene: TRBV15
clone size: few
D gene: TRBD2
J gene: TRBJ2-7
CDR3 protein: CATSRDPRTSGTQSYEQYF
CDR3 DNA: TGTGCCACCAGCAGAGATCCTCGGACTAGCGGGACCCAATCCTACGAGCAGTACTTC

V gene: TRBV5-1
clone size: .
D gene: TRBD2
J gene: TRBJ2-5
CDR3 protein: CASSWLAGVQETQYF
CDR3 DNA: TGCGCCAGCAGCTGGTTAGCGGGAGTCCAAGAGACCCAGTACTTC

V gene: TRBV11-3
clone size: .
D gene: TRBD1
J gene: TRBJ2-2
CDR3 protein: CASSSGQGNTGELFF
CDR3 DNA: TGTGCCAGCAGCTCAGGACAGGGGAACACCGGGGAGCTGTTTTTT

V gene: TRBV28
clone size: .
D gene: TRBD2
J gene: TRBJ2-1
CDR3 protein: CASSTLLAGRYNEQFF
CDR3 DNA: TGTGCCAGCAGCACTCTCTTAGCGGGACGGTACAATGAGCAGTTCTTC

V gene: TRBV7-9
clone size: .
D gene: TRBD1
J gene: TRBJ2-3
CDR3 protein: CASTFRQGRADTQYF
CDR3 DNA: TGTGCCAGCACCTTCCGACAGGGACGCGCAGATACGCAGTATTTT

V gene: TRBV11-3
clone size: .
D gene: TRBD1
J gene: TRBJ2-1
CDR3 protein: CASSTWDSNEQFF
CDR3 DNA: TGTGCCAGCAGCACCTGGGACAGCAATGAGCAGTTCTTC

V gene: TRBV10-3
clone size: .
D gene: TRBD1
J gene: TRBJ1-4
CDR3 protein: CAISAGQGTGEKLFF
CDR3 DNA: TGTGCCATCAGTGCGGGACAGGGTACGGGGGAAAAACTGTTTTTT

V gene: TRBV7-2
clone size: .
D gene: .
J gene: TRBJ1-1
CDR3 protein: CASSSLFTEAFF
CDR3 DNA: TGTGCCAGCAGCTCCCTCTTCACTGAAGCTTTCTTT

V gene: TRBV7-9
clone size: few
D gene: TRBD2
J gene: TRBJ2-3
CDR3 protein: CASSLTSGRADTDTQYF
CDR3 DNA: TGTGCCAGCAGCTTAACTAGCGGGAGGGCTGACACAGATACGCAGTATTTT

V gene: TRBV28
clone size: once
D gene: TRBD1
J gene: TRBJ1-4
CDR3 protein: CASRRQGWNEKLFF
CDR3 DNA: TGTGCCAGCAGACGACAGGGGTGGAATGAAAAACTGTTTTTT

V gene: TRBV19
clone size: .
D gene: .
J gene: TRBJ1-3
CDR3 protein: CASTAGGGTIYF
CDR3 DNA: TGTGCCAGTACCGCAGGAGGCGGCACCATATATTTT

V gene: TRBV4-1
clone size: .
D gene: .
J gene: TRBJ1-2
CDR3 protein: CASSQAGGRQGDGYTF
CDR3 DNA: TGCGCCAGCAGCCAAGCGGGGGGGAGGCAGGGTGACGGCTACACCTTC

V gene: TRBV11-2
clone size: .
D gene: .
J gene: TRBJ1-2
CDR3 protein: CASSLFLQGSYGYTF
CDR3 DNA: TGTGCCAGCAGCCTCTTCCTACAGGGATCCTATGGCTACACCTTC

V gene: TRBV5-4
clone size: few
D gene: .
J gene: TRBJ1-5
CDR3 protein: CASSFGGARQPQHF
CDR3 DNA: TGTGCCAGCAGCTTTGGGGGGGCGCGACAGCCCCAGCATTTT

V gene: TRBV7-9
clone size: .
D gene: .
J gene: TRBJ2-1
CDR3 protein: CASSWANEQFF
CDR3 DNA: TGTGCCAGCAGCTGGGCAAATGAGCAGTTCTTC

V gene: TRBV5-1
clone size: .
D gene: TRBD1
J gene: TRBJ1-1
CDR3 protein: CASSSDRIMNTEAFF
CDR3 DNA: TGCGCCAGCAGCTCGGACAGGATAATGAACACTGAAGCTTTCTTT

V gene: TRBV15
clone size: .
D gene: TRBD1
J gene: TRBJ1-2
CDR3 protein: CATSRPPGQGYYGYTF
CDR3 DNA: TGTGCCACCAGCAGACCGCCGGGACAGGGGTACTATGGCTACACCTTC

V gene: TRBV19
clone size: .
D gene: TRBD1
J gene: TRBJ1-2
CDR3 protein: CASSIGTAANYGYTF
CDR3 DNA: TGTGCCAGTAGTATTGGGACAGCCGCTAACTATGGCTACACCTTC

V gene: TRBV9
clone size: .
D gene: .
J gene: TRBJ2-3
CDR3 protein: CASSVGVGSTDTQYF
CDR3 DNA: TGTGCCAGCAGCGTAGGGGTCGGGAGCACAGATACGCAGTATTTT

V gene: TRBV6-4
clone size: once
D gene: .
J gene: TRBJ1-2
CDR3 protein: CASSGRGAYGYTF
CDR3 DNA: TGTGCCAGCAGCGGGCGGGGGGCGTATGGCTACACCTTC

V gene: TRBV9
clone size: .
D gene: TRBD2
J gene: TRBJ2-3
CDR3 protein: CASSPTTSAKGHTQYF
CDR3 DNA: TGTGCCAGCAGCCCCACGACTAGCGCCAAGGGGCATACGCAGTATTTT

V gene: TRBV18
clone size: .
D gene: TRBD1
J gene: TRBJ1-2
CDR3 protein: CASSPQGPGLNNYGYTF
CDR3 DNA: TGTGCCAGCTCGCCACAGGGGCCAGGGCTGAACAACTATGGCTACACCTTC

V gene: TRBV9
clone size: .
D gene: .
J gene: TRBJ2-1
CDR3 protein: CASSVVSGPYNEQFF
CDR3 DNA: TGTGCCAGCAGCGTAGTCAGCGGCCCCTACAATGAGCAGTTCTTC

V gene: TRBV11-2
clone size: .
D gene: .
J gene: TRBJ2-3
CDR3 protein: CASSLKLLISTDTQYF
CDR3 DNA: TGTGCCAGCAGCTTAAAACTACTGATTAGCACAGATACGCAGTATTTT

V gene: TRBV2
clone size: .
D gene: .
J gene: TRBJ2-3
CDR3 protein: CASSQDYTDTQYF
CDR3 DNA: TGTGCCAGCAGTCAGGACTACACAGATACGCAGTATTTT

V gene: TRBV28
clone size: .
D gene: TRBD2
J gene: TRBJ2-7
CDR3 protein: CASRRGGGAYEQYF
CDR3 DNA: TGTGCCAGCAGACGTGGGGGGGGTGCCTACGAGCAGTACTTC

V gene: TRBV5-4
clone size: few
D gene: TRBD1
J gene: TRBJ2-5
CDR3 protein: CASSQQGRQTQYF
CDR3 DNA: TGTGCCAGCAGCCAACAGGGGCGGCAGACCCAGTACTTC

V gene: TRBV5-1
clone size: .
D gene: .
J gene: TRBJ2-5
CDR3 protein: CASSLALNVPETQYF
CDR3 DNA: TGCGCCAGCAGCTTGGCCCTAAACGTTCCAGAGACCCAGTACTTC

V gene: TRBV7-8
clone size: .
D gene: TRBD2
J gene: TRBJ2-4
CDR3 protein: CASSMAGVGKNIQYF
CDR3 DNA: TGTGCCAGCAGTATGGCGGGAGTTGGCAAAAACATTCAGTACTTC

V gene: TRBV5-5
clone size: once
D gene: TRBD2
J gene: TRBJ2-7
CDR3 protein: CASSFGGNTYEQYF
CDR3 DNA: TGTGCCAGCAGCTTCGGGGGGAACACCTACGAGCAGTACTTC

V gene: TRBV7-9
clone size: .
D gene: TRBD2
J gene: TRBJ2-1
CDR3 protein: CASSLAGLAGRGEQFF
CDR3 DNA: TGTGCCAGCAGCTTAGCGGGGTTAGCGGGAAGAGGTGAGCAGTTCTTC

V gene: TRBV4-2
clone size: .
D gene: TRBD2
J gene: TRBJ2-7
CDR3 protein: CASSQGAGVAYEQYF
CDR3 DNA: TGTGCCAGCAGCCAAGGAGCGGGAGTTGCCTACGAGCAGTACTTC

V gene: TRBV6-1
clone size: .
D gene: .
J gene: TRBJ2-5
CDR3 protein: CASSNSLAEETQYF
CDR3 DNA: TGTGCCAGCAGTAATAGTCTAGCAGAAGAGACCCAGTACTTC

V gene: TRBV19
clone size: .
D gene: TRBD2
J gene: TRBJ2-2
CDR3 protein: CASSKNLIMAGAGELFF
CDR3 DNA: TGTGCCAGTAGTAAAAACTTAATTATGGCGGGGGCCGGGGAGCTGTTTTTT

V gene: TRBV11-3
clone size: .
D gene: .
J gene: TRBJ1-3
CDR3 protein: CASSLGYDGSSGNTIYF
CDR3 DNA: TGTGCCAGCAGCTTAGGATACGACGGGAGCTCTGGAAACACCATATATTTT

V gene: TRBV28
clone size: .
D gene: .
J gene: TRBJ1-3
CDR3 protein: CASSFLGLGNTIYF
CDR3 DNA: TGTGCCAGCAGTTTCCTGGGGCTCGGAAACACCATATATTTT

V gene: TRBV4-3
clone size: .
D gene: TRBD1
J gene: TRBJ1-6
CDR3 protein: CASSQQGVASPLHF
CDR3 DNA: TGCGCCAGCAGCCAACAGGGGGTTGCTTCACCCCTCCACTTT

V gene: TRBV14
clone size: few
D gene: .
J gene: TRBJ1-2
CDR3 protein: CASSPGLKYGYTF
CDR3 DNA: TGTGCCAGCAGCCCAGGACTGAAATATGGCTACACCTTC

V gene: TRBV5-1
clone size: .
D gene: TRBD1
J gene: TRBJ2-3
CDR3 protein: CASSLGRQGSISDTQYF
CDR3 DNA: TGCGCCAGCAGCTTGGGGAGACAGGGTTCTATATCAGATACGCAGTATTTT

V gene: TRBV28
clone size: .
D gene: TRBD2
J gene: TRBJ2-3
CDR3 protein: CASSFAGLGTDTQYF
CDR3 DNA: TGTGCCAGCAGTTTTGCGGGACTAGGCACAGATACGCAGTATTTT

V gene: TRBV6-5
clone size: once
D gene: TRBD2
J gene: TRBJ2-1
CDR3 protein: CATTRGGLGYNEQFF
CDR3 DNA: TGTGCCACCACCCGGGGGGGACTGGGATACAATGAGCAGTTCTTC

V gene: TRBV4-2
clone size: .
D gene: TRBD2
J gene: TRBJ2-2
CDR3 protein: CASSQESSGRAAGELFF
CDR3 DNA: TGTGCCAGCAGCCAAGAGAGTAGCGGGAGGGCCGCCGGGGAGCTGTTTTTT

V gene: TRBV25-1
clone size: .
D gene: .
J gene: TRBJ1-1
CDR3 protein: CASSTGLGAFF
CDR3 DNA: TGTGCCAGCAGTACAGGGTTAGGAGCTTTCTTT

V gene: TRBV4-1
clone size: .
D gene: .
J gene: TRBJ2-1
CDR3 protein: CASNQAGDNEQFF
CDR3 DNA: TGCGCCAGCAACCAGGCCGGGGACAATGAGCAGTTCTTC